Below are 8 T cell receptor beta chains sequenced from a single sample in a study of OX40 agonist ivuxolimab in advanced cancers. Assay: immunoSEQ multiplex PCR; the TCRdb copy retains only in-frame clones and omits some. This sample has tens of thousands of clones, with about 86% found just once. Sequenced here: CD4+ or CD8+ T cells sorted from blood, sampled in a trial of the OX40 agonist ivuxolimab. Source of these receptors: an adult with an advanced solid tumor such as melanoma, head and neck, liver or kidney cancer.

The CDR3 reads CAISEWTGLDTGELFF. The CDR3 DNA is TGTGCCATCAGTGAATGGACAGGATTAGACACCGGGGAGCTGTTTTTT. The chain is built from TRBV10-3 and TRBJ2-2; TRBD1 aligns across 7 bases. This CDR3 is built from 16 residues. V was clipped by 3 bases and J by 3 bases; unmatched bases: 7. Germline V gene data show CDR1 as ENHRY and CDR2 as SYGVKD.

The J gene is TRBJ2-7, the V gene TRBV7-9; D is unclear. Germline values: CDR1 SEHNR, CDR2 FQNEAQ (reference sequence). V was cut by 5 bases and J by 0 bases, with 14 bases left in between. This CDR3 contains 15 residues. The CDR3 protein is CASSQLADSSYEQYF. CDR3 DNA sequence: TGTGCCAGCAGCCAATTAGCCGATAGCTCCTACGAGCAGTACTTC.

This clone was detected only once. This chain connects TRBV5-1 to TRBJ1-2, with D perhaps TRBD1 (6 bases). Germline values: CDR1 SGHRS, CDR2 YFSETQ. This CDR3 comprises 13 residues. Trimming stripped 4 bases from V and 6 bases from J, with 13 bases between. CDR3 in DNA: TGCGCCAGCAGCCGGGACACATTTGATGGCTACACCTTC. This translates into CASSRDTFDGYTF. Combining the CDR3 with reference TRBV5-1 and TRBJ1-2 gives the whole variable domain KAGVTQTPRYLIKTRGQQVTLSCSPISGHRSVSWYQQTPGQGLQFLFEYFSETQRNKGNFPGRFSGRQFSNSRSEMNVSTLELGDSALYLCASSRDTFDGYTFGSGTRLTVV.

This clone was recorded once. The chain recombines TRBV11-3 with TRBJ2-7, with a possible D match to TRBD1 (6 bases). The CDR3 has 15 amino acids. CDR1 and CDR2 from the germline V gene are SGHNT and YENEEA. Trimming cost V 4 bases and J 3 bases, with 16 bases left between them. The CDR3 reads CASSSGTSGFYEQYF. Written as DNA, the CDR3 is TGTGCCAGCAGCTCCGGGACATCCGGCTTCTACGAGCAGTACTTC.

The CDR3 bases are TGTGCCAGCAGCCGATTCGACAGGAGGATCCACAATGAGCAGTTCTTC. Translating it yields CASSRFDRRIHNEQFF. The chain is built from TRBV7-9 and TRBJ2-7, with D perhaps matching TRBD1 (6 bases). The DNA end is a closer match to TRBJ2-1, so the J assignment may be wrong. CDR1 SEHNR and CDR2 FQNEAQ come from the germline V gene (reference sequence). The CDR3 covers 16 residues.

V and J are TRBV5-1 and TRBJ2-3, with 10 nucleotides matching TRBD2. This CDR3 has 14 residues. CDR1 SGHRS and CDR2 YFSETQ come from the germline V gene. After removal of 3 bases from V and 3 bases from J, the junction contained 1 base not matched to a gene. CDR3 nucleotide sequence: TGCGCCAGCAGCTCTAGCGGGAGTACAGATACGCAGTATTTT. This translates into CASSSSGSTDTQYF. The full variable domain, with the rest looked up from reference TRBV5-1 and TRBJ2-3, is KAGVTQTPRYLIKTRGQQVTLSCSPISGHRSVSWYQQTPGQGLQFLFEYFSETQRNKGNFPGRFSGRQFSNSRSEMNVSTLELGDSALYLCASSSSGSTDTQYFGPGTRLTVL.

The V gene is TRBV4-2, the J gene TRBJ2-7, with D unresolved. Looked up from germline, CDR1 is LGHNA and CDR2 is YNFKEQ. CDR3 length equals 12 residues. Deletions cut 0 bases from V and 7 bases from J, with 7 bases between. CDR3 residues: CASSQDYREQYF. CDR3 bases: TGTGCCAGCAGCCAAGATTACCGGGAGCAGTACTTC.

The chain links TRBV27 to TRBJ2-1; 8 nucleotides match TRBD1. V dropped 6 bases and J dropped 7; count of bases not matched to a gene: 5. In germline, CDR1 is MNHEY, CDR2 SMNVEV (reference sequence). The CDR3 consists of 13 residues. CDR3 DNA: TGTGCCAGCAGGCTGGACAGGGCAAATGAGCAGTTCTTC. It is translated as CASRLDRANEQFF.